The rows below give T cell receptor beta chains drawn from one sample of a study of molecular identifiers for immune sequencing clone quantification. TCRdb passed the PCR reads through MiXCR, listing each CDR3 protein once. The sample shows 250,000 to 400,000 distinct CDR3 sequences, around a fifth of them seen only once. The specimen was naive CD8+ T cells from blood, with Jurkat cell RNA spiked in. The source of these receptors is a human donor in good health. Some libraries in this study had Jurkat cell RNA spiked in. Each CDR3 is given with its conserved first and last residue. The D gene is left open where the match is weak. Expanded clones get a size class; other rows say once, few or many, or leave the size out.

D gene: TRBD1
V gene: TRBV4-2
J gene: TRBJ2-3
clone size: few
CDR3 protein: CASSQVLGQGLVSTDTQYF
CDR3 DNA: TGTGCCAGCAGCCAAGTTCTGGGACAGGGTTTAGTAAGCACAGATACGCAGTATTTT

D gene: -
V gene: TRBV10-3
J gene: TRBJ1-1
clone size: -
CDR3 protein: CAISGVTEAFF
CDR3 DNA: TGTGCCATTTCAGGGGTCACTGAAGCTTTCTTT

D gene: -
V gene: TRBV7-2
J gene: TRBJ2-5
clone size: few
CDR3 protein: CASSLLGSQKTQYF
CDR3 DNA: TGTGCCAGCAGCTTATTGGGCAGTCAAAAGACCCAGTACTTC

D gene: TRBD1
V gene: TRBV6-5
J gene: TRBJ2-7
clone size: many
CDR3 protein: CASSYPMGQGYEQYF
CDR3 DNA: TGTGCCAGCAGTTACCCAATGGGACAGGGCTACGAGCAGTACTTC

D gene: -
V gene: TRBV29-1
J gene: TRBJ2-2
clone size: many
CDR3 protein: CSVEGVGGTGELFF
CDR3 DNA: TGCAGCGTTGAGGGGGTGGGAGGTACCGGGGAGCTGTTTTTT

D gene: -
V gene: TRBV30
J gene: TRBJ2-7
clone size: -
CDR3 protein: CAWSWAGAQEQYF
CDR3 DNA: TGTGCCTGGAGTTGGGCGGGGGCGCAAGAGCAGTACTTC

D gene: TRBD1
V gene: TRBV18
J gene: TRBJ2-7
clone size: many
CDR3 protein: CASSPAGGPGYEQYF
CDR3 DNA: TGTGCCAGCTCACCGGCAGGGGGCCCGGGGTACGAGCAGTACTTC

D gene: -
V gene: TRBV10-3
J gene: TRBJ1-5
clone size: few
CDR3 protein: CAISESGNSNQPQHF
CDR3 DNA: TGTGCCATCAGTGAGAGCGGAAATAGCAATCAGCCCCAGCATTTT

D gene: -
V gene: TRBV25-1
J gene: TRBJ1-1
clone size: many
CDR3 protein: CASSHGFEAFF
CDR3 DNA: TGTGCCAGCAGTCACGGCTTCGAAGCTTTCTTT

D gene: TRBD2
V gene: TRBV4-3
J gene: TRBJ2-1
clone size: many
CDR3 protein: CASSQDRAGGYNEQFF
CDR3 DNA: TGCGCCAGCAGCCAAGATCGAGCGGGGGGGTACAATGAGCAGTTCTTC

D gene: TRBD2
V gene: TRBV5-6
J gene: TRBJ2-7
clone size: many
CDR3 protein: CASSLGTSGSSYEQYF
CDR3 DNA: TGTGCCAGCAGCTTGGGGACTAGCGGAAGCTCCTACGAGCAGTACTTC

D gene: -
V gene: TRBV19
J gene: TRBJ2-1
clone size: many
CDR3 protein: CASSISSPSYNEQFF
CDR3 DNA: TGTGCCAGTAGTATCTCTAGCCCCTCCTACAATGAGCAGTTCTTC

D gene: -
V gene: TRBV5-4
J gene: TRBJ2-7
clone size: few
CDR3 protein: CASSFFREEQYF
CDR3 DNA: TGTGCCAGCAGCTTTTTCAGGGAGGAGCAGTACTTC

D gene: -
V gene: TRBV4-1
J gene: TRBJ2-7
clone size: -
CDR3 protein: CASSLGQKAYEQYF
CDR3 DNA: TGCGCCAGCAGCCTAGGGCAAAAAGCCTACGAGCAGTACTTC

D gene: TRBD1
V gene: TRBV28
J gene: TRBJ2-5
clone size: many
CDR3 protein: CASSLSTDRVQETQYF
CDR3 DNA: TGTGCCAGCAGTTTATCTACGGACAGGGTCCAAGAGACCCAGTACTTC

D gene: -
V gene: TRBV29-1
J gene: TRBJ2-1
clone size: -
CDR3 protein: CSVEVRPYSEQFF
CDR3 DNA: TGCAGCGTTGAGGTTAGGCCCTACAGTGAGCAGTTCTTC

D gene: -
V gene: TRBV11-2
J gene: TRBJ2-7
clone size: many
CDR3 protein: CASSPWQRYEQYF
CDR3 DNA: TGTGCCAGCAGCCCCTGGCAGAGGTACGAGCAGTACTTC

D gene: TRBD1
V gene: TRBV7-9
J gene: TRBJ1-2
clone size: many
CDR3 protein: CASSAGQGSNYGYTF
CDR3 DNA: TGTGCCAGCAGCGCCGGACAGGGGTCCAACTATGGCTACACCTTC

D gene: -
V gene: TRBV27
J gene: TRBJ2-3
clone size: -
CDR3 protein: CASSSLKLDTQYF
CDR3 DNA: TGTGCCAGCAGTTCTCTCAAATTAGATACGCAGTATTTT

D gene: -
V gene: TRBV6-2/TRBV6-3
J gene: TRBJ1-5
clone size: many
CDR3 protein: CASSYSFTSSNQPQHF
CDR3 DNA: TGTGCCAGCAGTTACTCGTTTACAAGTAGCAATCAGCCCCAGCATTTT

D gene: -
V gene: TRBV6-6
J gene: TRBJ2-5
clone size: many
CDR3 protein: CASGGVQETQYF
CDR3 DNA: TGTGCCAGCGGCGGGGTACAAGAGACCCAGTACTTC

D gene: TRBD1
V gene: TRBV19
J gene: TRBJ2-5
clone size: few
CDR3 protein: CASSIDAVRETGQGHQETQYF
CDR3 DNA: TGTGCCAGTAGTATAGACGCGGTTCGAGAAACGGGACAGGGGCACCAAGAGACCCAGTACTTC